The count of the clone carrying this T cell receptor beta chain is one. Its matching antigen is unknown. These data belong to a study of response to subunit inactivated influenza vaccine. CDR1 and CDR2 (germline): MNHEY, SVGEGT. The CDR3 totals 15 residues. V lost 2 bases and J lost 0, with 11 bases in between. Study-level findings and limits: Each seasonal flu vaccination may recruit only limited new T cells, authors suggested.

TCRdb called the RT-PCR reads again in MiXCR, with one record for every CDR3 protein. The table includes around 710,000 distinct CDR3 sequences, approximately 15% detected once. The sample was PBMCs from blood, taken 14 days before vaccination. The clonotype was recovered from a man over 45 who received an inactivated influenza vaccine. This chain links TRBV6-2 or TRBV6-3 with TRBJ2-7; a weak D match, TRBD2 (7 bases). The CDR3 is CASSYGGGDSYEQYF. DNA for the CDR3: TGTGCCAGCAGTTACGGGGGGGGCGACTCCTACGAGCAGTACTTC.